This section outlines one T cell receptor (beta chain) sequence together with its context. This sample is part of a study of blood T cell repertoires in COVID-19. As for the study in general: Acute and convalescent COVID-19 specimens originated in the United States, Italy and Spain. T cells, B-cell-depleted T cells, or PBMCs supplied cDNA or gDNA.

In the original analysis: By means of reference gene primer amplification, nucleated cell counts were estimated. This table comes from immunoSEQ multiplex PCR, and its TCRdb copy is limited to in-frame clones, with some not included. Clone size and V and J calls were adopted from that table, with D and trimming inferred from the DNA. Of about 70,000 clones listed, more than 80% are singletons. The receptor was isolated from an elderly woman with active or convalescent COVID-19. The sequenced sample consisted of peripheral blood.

Written as DNA, the CDR3 is TGTGCCTGGAGTCCAGGGACAGGCAAGGGCTACACCTTC. This gives the protein CAWSPGTGKGYTF. V is TRBV30 and J is TRBJ1-2; 8 bases are a match to TRBD1. The germline V gene encodes CDR1 GTSNPN and CDR2 SVGIG (reference sequence). The CDR3 consists of 13 residues. V was clipped by 2 bases and J by 8 bases; unmatched bases: 7.